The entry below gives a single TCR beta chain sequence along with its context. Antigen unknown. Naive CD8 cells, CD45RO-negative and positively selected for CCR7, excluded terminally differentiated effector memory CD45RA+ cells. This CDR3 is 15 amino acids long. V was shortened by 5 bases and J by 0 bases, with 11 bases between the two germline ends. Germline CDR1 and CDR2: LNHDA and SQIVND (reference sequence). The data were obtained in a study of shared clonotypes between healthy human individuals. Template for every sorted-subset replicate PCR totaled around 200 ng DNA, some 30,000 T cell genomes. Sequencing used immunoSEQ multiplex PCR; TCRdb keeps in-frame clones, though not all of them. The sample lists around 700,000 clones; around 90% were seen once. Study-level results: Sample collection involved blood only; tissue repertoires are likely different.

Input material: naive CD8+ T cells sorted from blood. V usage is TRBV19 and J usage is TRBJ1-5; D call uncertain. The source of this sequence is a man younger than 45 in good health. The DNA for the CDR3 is TGTGCCAGTAGTTTGACGAGTCTTAGCAATCAGCCCCAGCATTTT. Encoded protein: CASSLTSLSNQPQHF.